The entry below describes one T cell receptor (beta chain). This CDR3 comprises 13 residues. J lost 5 bases, V lost 4 bases, and 3 bases had no gene match. Germline CDR1 reads SGHRS; CDR2 reads YFSETQ. The sample is drawn from a study of T cell changes during pregnancy in multiple sclerosis. The table came from immunoSEQ multiplex PCR; TCRdb's copy has only in-frame clones and leaves some out. The table records about 110,000 clones, around 90% of them present only once. This receptor was taken from a female donor with multiple sclerosis, enrolled in a pregnancy study. J is TRBJ2-5 and V is TRBV5-1; TRBD1 matches at 9 bases. This sample comprised peripheral blood, obtained before pregnancy. The CDR3 coding sequence is TGCGCCAGCAGCAGGGACAGGGTCGAGACCCAGTACTTC. Encoded protein: CASSRDRVETQYF.